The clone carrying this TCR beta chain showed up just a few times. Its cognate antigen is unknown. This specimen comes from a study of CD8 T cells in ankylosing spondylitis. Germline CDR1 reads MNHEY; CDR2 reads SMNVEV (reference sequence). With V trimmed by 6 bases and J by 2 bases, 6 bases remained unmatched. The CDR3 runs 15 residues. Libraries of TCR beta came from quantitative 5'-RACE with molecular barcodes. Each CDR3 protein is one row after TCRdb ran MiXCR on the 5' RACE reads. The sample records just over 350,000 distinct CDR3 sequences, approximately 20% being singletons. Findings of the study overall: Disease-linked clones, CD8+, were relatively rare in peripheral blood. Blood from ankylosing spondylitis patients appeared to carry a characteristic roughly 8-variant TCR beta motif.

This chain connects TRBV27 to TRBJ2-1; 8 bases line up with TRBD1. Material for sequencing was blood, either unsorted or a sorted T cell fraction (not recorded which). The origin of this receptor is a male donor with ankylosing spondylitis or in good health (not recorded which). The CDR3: CASRQGQGPYNEQFF. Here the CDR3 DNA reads TGTGCCAGCAGGCAAGGACAGGGACCCTACAATGAGCAGTTCTTC.